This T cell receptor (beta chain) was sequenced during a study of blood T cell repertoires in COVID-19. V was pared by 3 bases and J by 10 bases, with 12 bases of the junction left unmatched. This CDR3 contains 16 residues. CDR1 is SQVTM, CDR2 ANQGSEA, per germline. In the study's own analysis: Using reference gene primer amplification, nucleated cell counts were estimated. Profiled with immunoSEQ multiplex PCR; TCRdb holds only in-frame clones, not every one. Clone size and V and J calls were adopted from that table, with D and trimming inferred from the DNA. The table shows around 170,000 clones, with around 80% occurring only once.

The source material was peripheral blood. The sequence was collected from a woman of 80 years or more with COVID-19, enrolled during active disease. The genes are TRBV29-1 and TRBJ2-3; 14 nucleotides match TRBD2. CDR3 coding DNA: TGCAGCGTTGAGGGGTCGGGACTAGCGGGAGTTTTGCCGCAGTATTTT. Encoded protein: CSVEGSGLAGVLPQYF.